Below, one T cell receptor beta chain is given with its context. Its antigen is as yet unknown. The method was immunoSEQ multiplex PCR; TCRdb's version includes in-frame clones alone and lacks a portion of them. This sample has more than 110,000 clones, with 94% found just once. The data derive from a study of cytomegalovirus exposure and HLA in healthy donors. Broader study findings: A list of 150 or so TCR beta chains associated with cytomegalovirus was given.

CDR1 and CDR2 (germline): MNHEY, SMNVEV (reference sequence). V was clipped by 6 bases and J by 5 bases, with 16 bases between them. The CDR3 loop spans 14 amino acids. The material sequenced was PBMCs. The TCR was taken from a man aged 18 to 30 in good health and CMV-seropositive. The genes are TRBV27 and TRBJ1-2; tentatively, D is TRBD1 (6 bases). CDR3 coding DNA: TGTGCCAGCAGCCTTGCAGGGGAGGGGTATGGCTACACCTTC. It is translated as CASSLAGEGYGYTF.